This T cell receptor beta chain is drawn from a study of blood T cell repertoires in COVID-19. Study-wide background: Both acute and convalescent COVID-19 samples were obtained from the United States, Italy and Spain. PBMCs, B-cell-depleted T cells, or T cells provided the cDNA or gDNA that made up the material.

As processed by the authors: It was from reference gene primer amplification that nucleated cell counts were estimated. TCRdb keeps only in-frame clones here, not all; method: immunoSEQ multiplex PCR. V and J calls plus clone size are reproduced from that table; the DNA served to infer D and trimming. Of around 130,000 clones detected, 80% to 90% appear once; the ten largest clones hold around 4.2%. Germline CDR1 is GTSNPN and CDR2 is SVGIG (reference sequence). The CDR3 runs to 15 residues. V was clipped by 1 base and J by 8 bases; unmatched bases: 12. V is TRBV30 and J is TRBJ1-2; 8 nucleotides align to TRBD1. The sample taken for sequencing was peripheral blood. The receptor was isolated from a man in his forties or fifties with acute or convalescent COVID-19. CDR3 bases: TGTGCCTGGAGTGGAACCCCCGACAGGGGAGAAGGCTACACCTTC. Translation gives CAWSGTPDRGEGYTF.